The source of this T cell receptor (beta chain) is a study of CD8 T cells in Susac syndrome. When the RNA was reverse transcribed, random hexamers were used with an input of 0.5 to 1 ug. TCRdb called the immunoSEQ multiplex PCR reads again in MiXCR, with one record for every CDR3 protein. The sample records 200,000 to 300,000 distinct CDR3 sequences, around 95% being singletons. Looked up from germline, CDR1 is MNHEY and CDR2 is SVGAGI. V trimming: 10 bases; J trimming: 5 bases; junction bases outside the gene matches: 5. CDR3 size: 13 residues. The TCR was taken from a human donor with multiple sclerosis. Specimen: CD4+ T cells from PBMCs. The chain couples TRBV6-5 to TRBJ1-5; the match to TRBD1 covers 10 bases. The CDR3 coding sequence is TGTGCCACCCGACAGGGGGCAGATCAGCCCCAGCATTTT. Translation: CATRQGADQPQHF.